This T cell receptor (beta chain) derives from a study of blood T cell repertoires in COVID-19. Per the original methods: Estimates of nucleated cell counts were drawn from the amplification of reference gene primers. The repertoire was sequenced with immunoSEQ multiplex PCR; TCRdb's copy has only in-frame clones and lacks some. V, J and clone size reflect that table, while D and trimming were determined from the DNA. This table has about 240,000 clones, roughly 80% appearing once. The CDR3 covers 14 residues. V was shortened by 6 bases and J by 5 bases, with 14 bases between the two germline ends. Per the germline V gene, CDR1 is MNHEY and CDR2 is SVGEGT.

The sample consisted of peripheral blood. The chain uses TRBV6-2 or TRBV6-3 and TRBJ2-1; D gene uncertain. The sequence came from an elderly woman with acute or convalescent COVID-19. The CDR3 nucleotides are TGTGCCAGCAGCCCGCAGTATTTAAACAATGAGCAGTTCTTC. This encodes CASSPQYLNNEQFF.